The present TCR beta chain was sequenced within a study of T cells in women clearing cervical HPV infection. Study outcomes and limitations: CIN3+ cases had significantly higher TCR richness than controls; evenness did not differ. T-cell numbers per sample were unknown and may explain richness differences. TRBV6-7 relative abundance averaged approximately 0.1% in cases and about 0.15% in controls.

Remarks on this clone: Its antigen remains unknown. The sequenced fragment ends 3 residues before the CDR3 boundary, so the rest is inferred from the germline J gene.

The CDR3 consists of 13 residues. Germline V CDR1 and CDR2: SGHTA, FQGNSA. Losses at the gene ends were 6 bases for V and 6 bases for J; bases not matched to a gene: 8. Here immunoSEQ multiplex PCR was the method, and the copy in TCRdb shows in-frame clones only, minus some. The specimen's table records fewer than 35,000 clones. This chain joins TRBV7-2 and TRBJ2-7; 7 bases fit TRBD2. Sequencing was done on a sample of blood buffy coat. The clonotype was recovered from a woman aged 18-69 years with a cervical HPV16 infection that either progressed to CIN3+ or cleared (not recorded which). Here the CDR3 reads CASSTSGTLEQYF. The part of the CDR3 DNA that was read is TGTGCCAGCAGTACCAGCGGGACCCTCGAG. The variable domain in full, with the rest retrieved from reference TRBV7-2 and TRBJ2-7, is GAGVSQSPSNKVTEKGKDVELRCDPISGHTALYWYRQSLGQGLEFLIYFQGNSAPDKSGLPSDRFSAERTGGSVSTLTIQRTQQEDSAVYLCASSTSGTLEQYFGPGTRLTVT.